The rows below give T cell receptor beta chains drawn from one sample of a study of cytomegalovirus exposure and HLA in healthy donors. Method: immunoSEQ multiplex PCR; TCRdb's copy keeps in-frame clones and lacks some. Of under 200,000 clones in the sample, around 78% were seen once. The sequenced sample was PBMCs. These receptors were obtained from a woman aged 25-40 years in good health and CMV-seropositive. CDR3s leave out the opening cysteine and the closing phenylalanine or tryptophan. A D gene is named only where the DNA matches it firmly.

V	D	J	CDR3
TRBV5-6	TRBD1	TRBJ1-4	ASSQDRDRGNGEYEKLF
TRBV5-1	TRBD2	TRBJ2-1	ASSLNSGRESYNEQF
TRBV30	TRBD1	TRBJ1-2	AWSVRGGQGGYT
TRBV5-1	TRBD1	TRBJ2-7	ASNPTDRAYEQY
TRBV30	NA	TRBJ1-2	AWSGLFRVSGYT
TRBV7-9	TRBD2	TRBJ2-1	ASSPRGGGTDEQF
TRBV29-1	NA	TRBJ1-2	SVMTGEEGYT
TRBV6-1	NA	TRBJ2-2	ASSVRDSRELF
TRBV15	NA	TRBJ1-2	ATSRVTEYGYT
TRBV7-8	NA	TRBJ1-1	ASSLASRGLMNTEAF
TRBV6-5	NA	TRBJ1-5	ASSYSGGGQPQH
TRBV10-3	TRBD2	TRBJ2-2	AISDQGLAYSGELF
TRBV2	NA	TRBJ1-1	ASSEGGLGSEAF
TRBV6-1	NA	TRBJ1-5	AIGGTYNQPQH
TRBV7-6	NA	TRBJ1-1	ASSPSGTEAF
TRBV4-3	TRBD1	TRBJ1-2	ASSQSGTGSYGYT
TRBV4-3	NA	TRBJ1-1	ASSQGVQMNTEAF
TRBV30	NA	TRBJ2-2	AWSVQGSGELF
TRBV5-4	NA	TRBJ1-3	ASSGENRADTIY
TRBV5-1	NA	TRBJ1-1	ASSGGGRGIAEAF
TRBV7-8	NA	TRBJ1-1	ASSSDRNTEAF
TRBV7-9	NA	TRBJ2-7	ASSTLVVPGEQY
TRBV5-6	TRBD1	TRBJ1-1	ASSPYTGGGGTEAF
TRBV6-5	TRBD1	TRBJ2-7	ASSGTGESEQY
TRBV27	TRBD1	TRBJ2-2	ASSFPGQLNTGELF
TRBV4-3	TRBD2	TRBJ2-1	ASSQELLAGDNEQF
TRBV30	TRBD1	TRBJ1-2	AWSRGGQGIPYGYT
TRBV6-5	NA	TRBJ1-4	ASSWTAPGEKLF
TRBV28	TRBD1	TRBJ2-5	ASSVPGQGARTQY
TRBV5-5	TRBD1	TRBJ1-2	ASSQTDRVEGYT
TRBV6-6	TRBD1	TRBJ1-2	ASSPLTRGDDYGYT
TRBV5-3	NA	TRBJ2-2	ARSLGPEENTGELF
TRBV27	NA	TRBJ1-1	ASSYLGENTEAF
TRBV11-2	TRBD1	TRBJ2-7	ASSPQGAILAYEQY
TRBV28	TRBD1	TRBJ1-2	ASSSLTGIYGYT
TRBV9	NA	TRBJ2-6	ASSVESRSFGANVLT
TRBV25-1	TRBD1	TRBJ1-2	ASSRRQGIFDGYT
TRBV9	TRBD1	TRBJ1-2	ASSPQGKGYGYT
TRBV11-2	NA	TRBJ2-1	ASTLLGAGSSNEQF
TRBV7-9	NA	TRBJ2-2	ASSSALTGELF
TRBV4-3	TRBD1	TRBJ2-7	ASSQGGRDRGYEQY
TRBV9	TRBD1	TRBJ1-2	ASSVSRGATGMYGYT
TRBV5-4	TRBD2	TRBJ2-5	ASSLRRLAGPETQY
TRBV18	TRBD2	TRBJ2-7	ASSPASGTEEQY
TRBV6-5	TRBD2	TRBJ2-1	ASSYDSSGRGNEQF
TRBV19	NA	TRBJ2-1	ASRKGSSYNEQF
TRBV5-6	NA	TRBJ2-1	ASSSKYRLYNEQF
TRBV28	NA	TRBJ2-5	ASSWPGGEETQY
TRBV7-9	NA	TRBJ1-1	ASSKGYTEAF
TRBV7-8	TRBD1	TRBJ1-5	ASQIGTGGGNQPQH
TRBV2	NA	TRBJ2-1	ASRKEGGDNEQF
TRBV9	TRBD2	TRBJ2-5	ASSAGTSGAEETQY
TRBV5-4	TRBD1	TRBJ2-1	ASSLPTGAVNEQF
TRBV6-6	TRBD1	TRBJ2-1	ASSDDRGPYNEQF
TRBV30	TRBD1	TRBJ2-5	AWSRDRGETQY
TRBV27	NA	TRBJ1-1	ASNPTGGTEAF
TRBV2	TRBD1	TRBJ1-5	ASSLQGTGQPQH
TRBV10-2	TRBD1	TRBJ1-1	ASSEFDRGSTEAF
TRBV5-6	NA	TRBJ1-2	ASSLGRNAYGYT
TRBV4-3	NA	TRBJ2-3	ASSQESGGQGFTDTQY